These 32 T cell receptor beta chains originate from one sample sequenced in a study of blood T cell repertoires in COVID-19. Here immunoSEQ multiplex PCR was the method, and the copy in TCRdb shows in-frame clones only, minus some. This sample has about 66,000 clones, with 82% found just once. The specimen was peripheral blood. These receptors all stem from a man aged 60 to 69 with acute or convalescent COVID-19.

This clone occurred a few times. The rearrangement joins TRBV5-1 to TRBJ2-1; D might be TRBD2 (5 bases). The CDR3 is 14 amino acids. The germline gives CDR1 SGHRS, CDR2 YFSETQ. Trimming removed 3 bases from V and 2 bases from J, with 9 bases in between. The CDR3 sequence: CASSWGEAYNEQFF. The CDR3 DNA sequence: TGCGCCAGCAGCTGGGGAGAGGCCTACAATGAGCAGTTCTTC.

This clone showed up just a few times. The V call is TRBV7-2, the J call TRBJ1-6; 9 nucleotides line up with TRBD1. Germline CDR1 is SGHTA and CDR2 is FQGNSA. This CDR3 has 14 residues. V dropped 5 bases and J dropped 10; count of bases not matched to a gene: 6. CDR3 in DNA: TGTGCCAGCAGCCCTAGACAGGGGGAGTCACCCCTCCACTTT. Translation: CASSPRQGESPLHF.

The rearrangement joins TRBV19 to TRBJ2-7; 11 bases are a match to TRBD2. This CDR3 spans 14 amino acids. Germline V CDR1 and CDR2: LNHDA, SQIVND (reference sequence). Unmatched junction bases numbered 5, after V lost 6 bases and J lost 4 bases. The CDR3 nucleotides are TGTGCCAGTAGGGAGACTAGCGGGGTTTACGAGCAGTACTTC. It codes for CASRETSGVYEQYF.

In its sample, this clone was seen a few times. This chain connects TRBV5-1 to TRBJ1-4, with TRBD1 as a possible D gene (5 bases). The CDR3 runs to 19 residues. The V end lost 0 bases, the J end lost 0 bases, and 18 bases lay between the germline ends. From germline, CDR1 is SGHRS and CDR2 YFSETQ. DNA for the CDR3: TGCGCCAGCAGCTTGGTGGCAGGGACTTTTGGATCAACTAATGAAAAACTGTTTTTT. As protein: CASSLVAGTFGSTNEKLFF.

This clone was counted a few times. The V gene is TRBV24-1, the J gene TRBJ1-5; the match to TRBD1 covers 9 bases. The CDR3 covers 15 residues. Germline V gene lookup returns CDR1 KGHDR and CDR2 SFDVKD. The V gene end was trimmed by 4 bases and the J gene end by 7 bases; junction bases not matched to a gene: 7. In DNA, the CDR3 is TGTGCCACCAGTGACTCTGACAGGGGGTACCAGCCCCAGCATTTT. This encodes CATSDSDRGYQPQHF.

The chain has TRBV5-4 and TRBJ2-7; 9 nucleotides align to TRBD1. Germline CDR1 SGHNT, CDR2 YYREEE (reference sequence). The V gene end was trimmed by 3 bases and the J gene end by 0 bases; junction bases not matched to a gene: 7. The CDR3 has 16 amino acids. The CDR3 sequence: CASSSGTGTNSYEQYF. The CDR3 DNA follows: TGTGCCAGCAGCTCGGGGACAGGGACGAACTCCTACGAGCAGTACTTC. Full variable domain (missing parts from reference TRBV5-4 and TRBJ2-7): ETGVTQSPTHLIKTRGQQVTLRCSSQSGHNTVSWYQQALGQGPQFIFQYYREEENGRGNFPPRFSGLQFPNYSSELNVNALELDDSALYLCASSSGTGTNSYEQYFGPGTRLTVT.

The chain couples TRBV6-1 to TRBJ1-2; TRBD1 might be the D (5 bases). Germline V gene sequence: CDR1 MNHNS, CDR2 SASEGT. Trimming left V 5 bases short and J 2 bases short, with 9 bases between. The CDR3 is 13 amino acids. CDR3 region: CASSLSGNYGYTF. Here the CDR3 DNA reads TGTGCCAGCAGTTTGTCAGGGAACTATGGCTACACCTTC.

This chain connects TRBV19 to TRBJ1-3; tentatively, D is TRBD1 (6 bases). This CDR3 has 15 amino acids. Trimming removed 6 bases from V and 3 bases from J, with 15 bases in between. The germline V gene encodes CDR1 LNHDA and CDR2 SQIVND (reference sequence). The CDR3 spells CASSQGLQFGNTIYF. CDR3 sequence (DNA): TGTGCCAGTAGCCAGGGGCTGCAGTTTGGAAACACCATATATTTT.

The chain links TRBV29-1 to TRBJ1-2; 9 bases are a match to TRBD1. J gave up 5 bases and V 3 bases, and 10 bases lay outside the gene matches. Germline V gene sequence: CDR1 SQVTM, CDR2 ANQGSEA. The CDR3 runs to 15 residues. The CDR3 DNA is TGCAGCGTTGACTTGAGCGGACAGGGGCGATATGGCTACACCTTC. Residues: CSVDLSGQGRYGYTF. The complete variable domain, with remaining parts taken from reference TRBV29-1 and TRBJ1-2, reads SAVISQKPSRDICQRGTSLTIQCQVDSQVTMMFWYRQQPGQSLTLIATANQGSEATYESGFVIDKFPISRPNLTFSTLTVSNMSPEDSSIYLCSVDLSGQGRYGYTFGSGTRLTVV.

The V and J genes are TRBV5-6 and TRBJ1-1, with a possible D match to TRBD1 (5 bases). This CDR3 has 14 amino acids. Trimming shortened V by 3 bases and J by 1 base, and 10 bases separated the two germline ends. The germline CDR1 and CDR2 sequences are SGHDT and YYEEEE. This chain's CDR3 is CASSWGGQNTEAFF. The DNA for the CDR3 is TGTGCCAGCAGCTGGGGAGGACAGAACACTGAAGCTTTCTTT. The full variable domain, its missing parts supplied by reference TRBV5-6 and TRBJ1-1, is DAGVTQSPTHLIKTRGQQVTLRCSPKSGHDTVSWYQQALGQGPQFIFQYYEEEERQRGNFPDRFSGHQFPNYSSELNVNALLLGDSALYLCASSWGGQNTEAFFGQGTRLTVV.

The J gene is TRBJ1-5, the V gene TRBV2, with D unclear. Trimming took off 6 bases at V and 4 bases at J, with 4 bases between the two ends. Germline V CDR1 and CDR2: SNHLY, FYNNEI. CDR3 length: 11 amino acids. CDR3 in amino acids: CASSQNQPQHF. For the CDR3, the DNA is TGTGCCAGCAGCCAGAATCAGCCCCAGCATTTT.

V gene TRBV14 combines with J gene TRBJ1-5; 9 bases are a match to TRBD1. This CDR3 is built from 16 residues. The ends lost 0 bases at V and 4 bases at J; junction bases unmatched: 4. Germline V gene data show CDR1 as SGHDN and CDR2 as FVKESK. The CDR3 is CASSQEGTGSNQPQHF. The CDR3 DNA sequence: TGTGCCAGCAGCCAAGAGGGGACAGGGTCGAATCAGCCCCAGCATTTT.

The gene calls are TRBV5-1 and TRBJ2-1; 7 bases line up with TRBD1. From germline, CDR1 is SGHRS and CDR2 YFSETQ. Trimming cost V 0 bases and J 6 bases; bases outside gene matches: 6. The CDR3 extends over 15 amino acids. CDR3 nucleotide sequence: TGCGCCAGCAGCTTGGCCGGGGACAGCTCCAATGAGCAGTTCTTC. Protein: CASSLAGDSSNEQFF.

The chain combines TRBV24-1 with TRBJ2-3, with unresolved D. Germline V gene sequence: CDR1 KGHDR, CDR2 SFDVKD. The CDR3 sequence is 17 residues long. V dropped 0 bases and J dropped 1 base, with 13 bases sitting between them. CDR3 protein: CATSDLNTAAGTDTQYF. The CDR3 DNA is TGTGCCACCAGTGATTTGAATACGGCGGCTGGCACAGATACGCAGTATTTT.

V is TRBV5-1 and J is TRBJ1-6; the match to TRBD1 covers 7 bases. The CDR3 is 16 residues long. Losses at the gene ends were 3 bases for V and 8 bases for J; bases not matched to a gene: 11. CDR1 is SGHRS and CDR2 is YFSETQ in the germline V gene. As DNA, the CDR3 is TGCGCCAGCAGCTCTAAAGGACAGGTTGCGGATTCACCCCTCCACTTT. As protein: CASSSKGQVADSPLHF.

The chain recombines TRBV9 with TRBJ2-1, with D possibly TRBD1 on 6 matching bases. CDR1 SGDLS and CDR2 YYNGEE come from the germline V gene. The CDR3 is made up of 14 amino acids. Trimming removed 0 bases from V and 6 bases from J, with 10 bases in between. DNA of the CDR3: TGTGCCAGCAGCGTAGGGTCAGGGGCCAATGAGCAGTTCTTC. The encoded protein is CASSVGSGANEQFF.

The chain uses TRBV6-2 or TRBV6-3 and TRBJ2-3; D call uncertain. CDR1 is MNHEY and CDR2 is SVGEGT in the germline V gene. V was clipped by 2 bases and J by 0 bases, with 9 bases between them. The CDR3 is 15 residues long. For the CDR3, the DNA is TGTGCCAGCAGTTACCCAATGGCTAGCACAGATACGCAGTATTTT. Amino acid sequence: CASSYPMASTDTQYF.

The J gene is TRBJ2-6, the V gene TRBV7-8; 12 bases line up with TRBD1. J was trimmed by 0 bases and V by 6 bases; bases with no gene match: 6. Germline V CDR1 and CDR2: SGHVS, FQNEAQ. The CDR3 loop spans 18 amino acids. Here the CDR3 reads CASSRRDRGLSGANVLTF. CDR3 sequence (DNA): TGTGCCAGCAGTCGCCGGGACAGGGGGCTCTCTGGGGCCAACGTCCTGACTTTC. The entire variable domain, with the rest obtained from reference TRBV7-8 and TRBJ2-6, is as follows: GAGVSQSPRYKVAKRGQDVALRCDPISGHVSLFWYQQALGQGPEFLTYFQNEAQLDKSGLPSDRFFAERPEGSVSTLKIQRTQQEDSAVYLCASSRRDRGLSGANVLTFGAGSRLTVL.

Only one count was recorded for this clone. The chain employs TRBV19 and TRBJ2-3; 7 positions agree with TRBD1. The CDR3 sequence is 14 residues long. After removal of 8 bases from V and 2 bases from J, the junction contained 7 bases not matched to a gene. The germline CDR1 and CDR2 sequences are LNHDA and SQIVND (reference sequence). The CDR3 DNA reads as TGTGCCAGTGGCGGCAGGGGGTTCACAGATACGCAGTATTTT. This translates into CASGGRGFTDTQYF. The whole variable domain, remainder taken from reference TRBV19 and TRBJ2-3, is DGGITQSPKYLFRKEGQNVTLSCEQNLNHDAMYWYRQDPGQGLRLIYYSQIVNDFQKGDIAEGYSVSREKKESFPLTVTSAQKNPTAFYLCASGGRGFTDTQYFGPGTRLTVL.

J is TRBJ2-7 and V is TRBV4-3, with D perhaps TRBD1 (6 bases). CDR3 length: 12 residues. Germline V gene sequence: CDR1 LGHNA, CDR2 YSLEER. The V and J ends lost 4 bases and 7 bases respectively, with 11 bases between them. The CDR3 DNA reads as TGCGCCAGCAGCCTGGACAGTTCAGAGCAGTACTTC. The encoded protein is CASSLDSSEQYF.

This clone was detected a few times. The chain has TRBV30 and TRBJ1-1; TRBD1 matches 9 bases. V lost 2 bases, J lost 4 bases, and 11 bases stayed unmatched. CDR3 length equals 16 residues. The germline gives CDR1 GTSNPN, CDR2 SVGIG (reference sequence). The CDR3 reads CAWSTGTGFIGTEAFF. CDR3 DNA: TGTGCCTGGAGTACCGGGACAGGGTTTATTGGCACTGAAGCTTTCTTT.

The chain has TRBV5-1 and TRBJ1-1; 10 bases align to TRBD1. Germline loops: CDR1 SGHRS, CDR2 YFSETQ. The V and J ends lost 4 bases and 1 base, in that order; junction bases with no gene match: 4. The CDR3 runs 15 residues. CDR3 nucleotide sequence: TGCGCCAGCAGCCTTCGGACAGGGGGGAACACTGAAGCTTTCTTT. Translation: CASSLRTGGNTEAFF.

This clone was found once. The CDR3 region has the DNA TGTGCCAGTAGTCTGACTAGAATGGCAGATACGCAGTATTTT. It is translated as CASSLTRMADTQYF. The V gene is TRBV19, the J gene TRBJ2-3, with D possibly TRBD2 on 6 matching bases. Germline V gives CDR1 LNHDA, CDR2 SQIVND (reference sequence). The CDR3 has 14 residues. V was trimmed by 5 bases and J by 4 bases, leaving 13 bases between them.

The V gene is TRBV27, the J gene TRBJ2-1; 9 positions agree with TRBD1. The CDR3 covers 19 residues. J lost 4 bases, V lost 2 bases, and 15 bases had no gene match. Germline V gives CDR1 MNHEY, CDR2 SMNVEV (reference sequence). CDR3 in DNA: TGTGCCAGCAGTTTACGTTGGAGAGAACCGGGACAGGGATACAATGAGCAGTTCTTC. It codes for CASSLRWREPGQGYNEQFF.

This clone occurred a few times. The gene calls are TRBV11-3 and TRBJ2-1, with D perhaps matching TRBD2 (6 bases). V was cut by 5 bases and J by 8 bases, with 13 bases left in between. The CDR3 covers 13 residues. Germline CDR1 SGHNT, CDR2 YENEEA. The CDR3 loop is CASSRQAGHEQFF. CDR3 sequence (DNA): TGTGCCAGCAGCCGCCAAGCGGGTCATGAGCAGTTCTTC.

The J gene is TRBJ1-6, the V gene TRBV5-1; 9 nucleotides match TRBD1. CDR3 length equals 16 residues. From germline, CDR1 is SGHRS and CDR2 YFSETQ. V trimming: 4 bases; J trimming: 4 bases; junction bases outside the gene matches: 6. CDR3 nucleotide sequence: TGCGCCAGCAGCCGGGACAGGGTCGAATATAATTCACCCCTCCACTTT. This translates into CASSRDRVEYNSPLHF.

This clone has just one count. The chain employs TRBV7-9 and TRBJ2-1, with 10 bases matching TRBD2. The CDR3 is 19 residues long. CDR1 SEHNR and CDR2 FQNEAQ come from the germline V gene (reference sequence). Trimming at V came to 2 bases and at J to 0 bases, leaving 10 bases not matched to a gene. This CDR3 reads CASSLRGSGGSSSYNEQFF. The CDR3 DNA is TGTGCCAGCAGCTTAAGGGGTAGCGGGGGGTCGAGCTCCTACAATGAGCAGTTCTTC.

The V and J genes are TRBV3-1 (or the pseudogene TRBV3-2) and TRBJ1-6, with TRBD1 as a possible D gene (6 bases). The V end lost 4 bases, the J end lost 3 bases, and 16 bases lay between the germline ends. This CDR3 has 17 amino acids. Germline CDR1 LGHDT, CDR2 YNNKEL (reference sequence). DNA for the CDR3: TGTGCCAGCAGCCGACTCGACAGGCCATTCTATAATTCACCCCTCCACTTT. Its protein is CASSRLDRPFYNSPLHF.

The rearrangement uses TRBV2 and TRBJ1-1, with D perhaps TRBD1 (5 bases). Germline V gives CDR1 SNHLY, CDR2 FYNNEI. The CDR3 spans 12 residues. The germline V and J ends were trimmed by 4 bases and 10 bases, with 13 bases remaining between them. The CDR3 loop is CASSVQGGRAFF. CDR3 sequence (DNA): TGTGCCAGCAGTGTTCAGGGTGGAAGAGCTTTCTTT.

The chain couples TRBV7-9 to TRBJ2-2; 8 bases map to TRBD2. The CDR3 spans 16 residues. CDR1 and CDR2 (germline): SEHNR, FQNEAQ (reference sequence). The trim removed 4 bases at V and 4 bases at J, leaving 8 bases unmatched. The chain's CDR3 is CASSSSSGGRTGELFF. In DNA form, the CDR3 reads TGTGCCAGCAGCTCCTCCAGCGGGGGCCGCACCGGGGAGCTGTTTTTT.

V usage is TRBV3-1 (or the pseudogene TRBV3-2) and J usage is TRBJ1-2; tentatively, D is TRBD1 (5 bases). The length of the CDR3 is 15 residues. From germline, CDR1 is LGHDT and CDR2 YNNKEL (reference sequence). Trimming cost V 1 base and J 7 bases, with 16 bases left between them. CDR3 in amino acids: CASSQVVRGGGGYTF. CDR3 in DNA: TGTGCCAGCAGCCAAGTTGTTCGGGGGGGAGGTGGCTACACCTTC.

The table lists this clone with a count of one. The chain joins TRBV7-2 to TRBJ2-7; unclear D gene. The CDR3 runs 12 residues. Germline assignment: CDR1 SGHTA and CDR2 FQGNSA. The V end lost 2 bases, the J end lost 3 bases, and 5 bases lay between the germline ends. CDR3: CASSLTYYEQYF. The CDR3 DNA is TGTGCCAGCAGCTTAACCTACTACGAGCAGTACTTC.